Shown below are 18 T cell receptor beta chains from a single sample sequenced in a study of T cell repertoires in cytomegalovirus infection. In TCRdb, the reads were re-called with MiXCR into one record per CDR3 protein. The data hold about 130,000 distinct CDR3 sequences, with about 24% observed a single time. These receptors lack a known antigen. Sequencing was carried out using PBMCs, sequenced either directly or after in vitro stimulation (not recorded which). These receptors were taken from a human donor in good health (CMV status not recorded). Some clones in this sample may be carry-over from other donors' samples.

This clonotype has ten or more counts. J is TRBJ2-3 and V is TRBV20-1; 11 bases map to TRBD2. Germline CDR1 DFQATT, CDR2 SNEGSKA (reference sequence). V gave up 8 bases and J gave up 3 bases; unmatched junction bases: 4. This CDR3 is 13 amino acids long. This chain's CDR3 is CSSGTSGTDTQYF. Here the CDR3 DNA reads TGCAGTTCCGGGACTAGCGGTACAGATACGCAGTATTTT.

This clonotype came up a few times. The chain links TRBV4-1 to TRBJ2-3, with a weak D call TRBD1 (6 bases). Germline V gives CDR1 MGHRA, CDR2 YSYEKL. This CDR3 is 18 amino acids long. Trimming took off 4 bases at V and 1 base at J, with 21 bases between the two ends. The CDR3 is CASSPRAPPGVGTDTQYF. The CDR3 DNA sequence: TGCGCCAGCAGCCCAAGGGCCCCTCCAGGGGTTGGCACAGATACGCAGTATTTT.

A note on this clonotype: Since a much larger clone is just one base distant, this may be a read error. The chain carries TRBV7-2 and TRBJ2-4; no reliable D call. CDR1 and CDR2 (germline): SGHTA, FQGNSA. Trimming took off 5 bases at V and 0 bases at J, with 11 bases between the two ends. The length of the CDR3 is 15 residues. The CDR3 loop reads CASSPGSAAKNIQYF. The CDR3 nucleotides read TGTGCCAGCAGCCCAGGATCAGCAGCCAAAAACATTCAGTACTTC.

This clonotype was seen a few times. This chain uses TRBV19 with TRBJ1-5; D call uncertain. V lost 4 bases, J lost 9 bases, and 19 bases lay in between. Per germline, CDR1 LNHDA and CDR2 SQIVND (reference sequence). The CDR3 totals 15 residues. For the CDR3, the DNA is TGTGCCAGTAGTACGGGTGGGCCAAATGGGCGGCCCCAGCATTTT. Protein sequence: CASSTGGPNGRPQHF.

This clonotype was detected many times. The rearrangement uses TRBV7-2 and TRBJ2-3, with TRBD2 identical over 14 bases. CDR3 length: 17 residues. CDR1 and CDR2 from the germline V gene are SGHTA and FQGNSA. V dropped 4 bases and J dropped 1; count of bases not matched to a gene: 4. The CDR3 sequence is CASSSGLAGGGTDTQYF. CDR3 nucleotide sequence: TGTGCCAGCAGCTCAGGACTAGCGGGAGGAGGCACAGATACGCAGTATTTT. Filled out from reference TRBV7-2 and TRBJ2-3, the complete variable domain reads GAGVSQSPSNKVTEKGKDVELRCDPISGHTALYWYRQSLGQGLEFLIYFQGNSAPDKSGLPSDRFSAERTGGSVSTLTIQRTQQEDSAVYLCASSSGLAGGGTDTQYFGPGTRLTVL.

Here the CDR3 reads CASSYRGIQGNTIYF. DNA of the CDR3: TGTGCCAGCAGTTATCGGGGTATACAAGGAAACACCATATATTTT. The chain has TRBV6-5 and TRBJ1-3; D gene ambiguous. The CDR3 is 15 amino acids. V gave up 3 bases and J gave up 4 bases, with 13 bases separating them. CDR1 is MNHEY, CDR2 SVGAGI, per germline.

This clonotype was picked up a small number of times. The V and J genes are TRBV6-6 and TRBJ2-1, with 7 positions matching TRBD1. Looked up from germline, CDR1 is MNHNY and CDR2 is SVGAGI (reference sequence). The CDR3 extends over 16 amino acids. J was trimmed by 1 base and V by 8 bases; bases with no gene match: 11. The CDR3 nucleotides read TGTGCCAGCGTCCCAGTGAGACAGGGTTCCTACAATGAGCAGTTCTTC. Translated, it gives CASVPVRQGSYNEQFF.

This clonotype was picked up one time. This chain links TRBV12-5 with TRBJ2-1, with no clear D. Trimming left V 2 bases short and J 8 bases short, with 13 bases between. Per germline, CDR1 LGHNT and CDR2 FRNRAP. This CDR3 region has 14 residues. CDR3: CASGLPIIGYEQFF. The CDR3 DNA sequence: TGTGCTAGTGGTTTGCCCATAATCGGCTATGAGCAGTTCTTC. Filled out from reference TRBV12-5 and TRBJ2-1, the complete variable domain reads DARVTQTPRHKVTEMGQEVTMRCQPILGHNTVFWYRQTMMQGLELLAYFRNRAPLDDSGMPKDRFSAEMPDATLATLKIQPSEPRDSAVYFCASGLPIIGYEQFFGPGTRLTVL.

A few counts support this clonotype. The chain links TRBV2 to TRBJ2-5, with 7 bases fitting TRBD2. The CDR3 consists of 16 residues. Germline loops: CDR1 SNHLY, CDR2 FYNNEI. J was trimmed by 5 bases and V by 4 bases; bases with no gene match: 13. The CDR3 DNA reads TGTGCCAGCAGTGCACAGATAGGACTAGGACTGGAGACCCAGTACTTC. This encodes CASSAQIGLGLETQYF. Supplemented by reference TRBV2 and TRBJ2-5, the full variable domain reads EPEVTQTPSHQVTQMGQEVILRCVPISNHLYFYWYRQILGQKVEFLVSFYNNEISEKSEIFDDQFSVERPDGSNFTLKIRSTKLEDSAMYFCASSAQIGLGLETQYFGPGTRLLVL.

This sequence joins TRBV11-2 and TRBJ1-1, with D hard to call. V lost 4 bases, J lost 3 bases, and 9 bases lay in between. This CDR3 is 13 amino acids long. Germline V lookup: CDR1 SGHAT, CDR2 FQNNGV. The CDR3 coding sequence is TGTGCCAGCAGCTCTCCACGGTACACTGAAGCTTTCTTT. Translating it yields CASSSPRYTEAFF.

This clonotype was seen repeatedly, ten times or more. The chain recombines TRBV7-2 with TRBJ2-7; 13 bases fit TRBD2. The CDR3 extends over 14 amino acids. V shed 4 bases and J 9 bases; nucleotides not matched to a gene: 6. Germline V gene data show CDR1 as SGHTA and CDR2 as FQGNSA. DNA of the CDR3: TGTGCCAGCAGCTCTACTAGCGGGGGGGTCCGGCAGTACTTC. Encoded protein: CASSSTSGGVRQYF.

V usage is TRBV28 and J usage is TRBJ2-4; D is possibly TRBD2 (7 bases). CDR1 is MDHEN and CDR2 is SYDVKM in the germline V gene. V was shortened by 7 bases and J by 1 base, with 14 bases between the two germline ends. There are 15 residues in the CDR3. CDR3 nucleotide sequence: TGTGCCAGCATAAGCCGGGGGGCGGCCAAAAACATTCAGTACTTC. The encoded protein is CASISRGAAKNIQYF.

The chain recombines TRBV6-1 with TRBJ1-6, with 10 bases that match TRBD1. In germline, CDR1 is MNHNS, CDR2 SASEGT. The CDR3 has 16 amino acids. V was clipped by 5 bases and J by 12 bases; unmatched bases: 13. Written as DNA, the CDR3 is TGTGCCAGCAGTTACAGTCGGAACGGACAGGGGGTACCCCTCCACTTT. Protein product: CASSYSRNGQGVPLHF.

This clonotype was seen a few times. The chain links TRBV7-2 to TRBJ2-2; possible D gene TRBD1, 6 bases. In germline, CDR1 is SGHTA, CDR2 FQGNSA. V lost 5 bases to trimming and J lost 5 bases, with 12 bases between them. The CDR3 runs 14 residues. CDR3 sequence: CASSIIQGTGELFF. The CDR3 DNA is TGTGCCAGCAGCATAATACAGGGAACCGGGGAGCTGTTTTTT.

The genes are TRBV29-1 and TRBJ1-1; TRBD1 matches 7 bases. The CDR3 runs 13 residues. V shed 5 bases, J shed 0 bases, and the junction held 3 bases outside the gene matches. Germline V gene lookup returns CDR1 SQVTM and CDR2 ANQGSEA. CDR3 bases: TGCAGCGTTCTACAGGGGCTGAACACTGAAGCTTTCTTT. This codes for CSVLQGLNTEAFF.

The chain is built from TRBV12-3 or TRBV12-4 and TRBJ2-5, with a tentative D call TRBD2 (6 bases). V lost 5 bases to trimming and J lost 0 bases, with 13 bases between them. CDR3 length equals 15 residues. The CDR3 region has the DNA TGTGCCAGCAGTCGCCGGGACTTACACCAAGAGACCCAGTACTTC. As protein: CASSRRDLHQETQYF.

This clonotype showed up many times. V is TRBV7-9 and J is TRBJ1-1; D remains unclear. Germline loops: CDR1 SEHNR, CDR2 FQNEAQ (reference sequence). V lost 1 base to trimming and J lost 4 bases, with 10 bases between them. The CDR3 is made up of 14 amino acids. CDR3 DNA sequence: TGTGCCAGCAGCTTAGAGGAATGGAGCACTGAAGCTTTCTTT. Translation: CASSLEEWSTEAFF.

The V gene is TRBV11-2, the J gene TRBJ2-2, with TRBD2 as a possible D gene (5 bases). The CDR3 covers 15 residues. Trimming pared 5 bases from V and 1 base from J, leaving 11 bases between. CDR1 SGHAT and CDR2 FQNNGV come from the germline V gene. The CDR3 spells CASSPLAKNTGELFF. The CDR3, as DNA: TGTGCCAGCAGCCCTCTAGCTAAGAACACCGGGGAGCTGTTTTTT.